This T cell receptor (beta chain) was captured in a study of blood T cell repertoires in COVID-19. Germline trimming cut 2 bases from V and 5 bases from J; bases unmatched to any gene: 5. The CDR3 sequence is 14 residues long. From germline, CDR1 is SGHTA and CDR2 FQGTGA. Original processing notes: Estimation of nucleated cell counts relied on the amplification of reference gene primers. Produced via immunoSEQ multiplex PCR; TCRdb's table is partial and in-frame only. That table furnishes V, J and clone size, whereas the DNA furnished D and trimming. The table lists 200,000 to 250,000 clones, around 80% of them singletons.

The sequenced sample consisted of peripheral blood. This sequence was found in a woman older than 75 with acute or convalescent COVID-19. The V call is TRBV7-3, the J call TRBJ2-7, with TRBD1 matching over 8 bases. The CDR3 region has the DNA TGTGCCAGCAGCTTACTGGGACAGGTCGACGAGCAGTACTTC. As protein: CASSLLGQVDEQYF.